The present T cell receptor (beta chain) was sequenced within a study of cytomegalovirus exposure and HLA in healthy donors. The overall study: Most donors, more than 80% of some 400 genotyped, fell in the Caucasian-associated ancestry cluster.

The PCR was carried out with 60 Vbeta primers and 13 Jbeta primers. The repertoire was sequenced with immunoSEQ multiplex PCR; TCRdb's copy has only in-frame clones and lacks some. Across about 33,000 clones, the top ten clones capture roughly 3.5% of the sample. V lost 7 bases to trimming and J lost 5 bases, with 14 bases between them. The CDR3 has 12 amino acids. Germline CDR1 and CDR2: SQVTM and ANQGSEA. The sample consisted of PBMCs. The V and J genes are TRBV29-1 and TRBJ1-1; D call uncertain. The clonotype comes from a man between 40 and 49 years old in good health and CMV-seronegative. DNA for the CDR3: TGCAGCGCTTCCATAACGGAGACTGAAGCTTTCTTT. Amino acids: CSASITETEAFF.